A selection of T cell receptor beta chains follows, all from one sample in a study of early T cells in non-severe SARS-CoV-2 infection. From the 5' RACE reads, TCRdb called clonotypes with MiXCR, one entry per CDR3 protein. The sample holds tens of thousands of distinct CDR3 sequences, roughly 8% seen once. Sequencing was done on a sample of whole blood. Every receptor here comes from an adult who was a healthcare worker with PCR-confirmed SARS-CoV-2 infection or an uninfected control (not recorded which). CDR3s include the opening cysteine and the closing phenylalanine or tryptophan.

J gene,V gene,CDR3 protein
TRBJ2-2,TRBV4-1,CASSQDPHRNTGELFF
TRBJ1-6,TRBV7-2,CATSTGGYSPLHF
TRBJ2-5,TRBV7-8,CASSSRVVETQYF
TRBJ2-3,TRBV6-5,CASSYREPGTSTDTQYF
TRBJ2-4,TRBV6-2/TRBV6-3,CASSYGRGGLENIQYF
TRBJ2-3,TRBV20-1,CSAISDRSTDTQYF
TRBJ2-3,TRBV27,CASSLFSGRDGDTQYF
TRBJ2-7,TRBV6-1,CASSSGQRYYEQYF
TRBJ2-5,TRBV7-6,CASSLRGGGETQYF
TRBJ2-1,TRBV2,CASSEARDRMTYNEQFF
TRBJ1-6,TRBV27,CATGTSNSPLHF
TRBJ2-2,TRBV20-1,CSATASSGRPGELFF
TRBJ2-1,TRBV20-1,CSAGRGEVEQFF
TRBJ2-2,TRBV28,CASNGLNTGELFF
TRBJ2-7,TRBV7-9,CASSPGTVSREQYF
TRBJ2-1,TRBV5-4,CASSLGLAPRDEQFF
TRBJ2-2,TRBV5-1,CASSPGFNTGELFF
TRBJ2-7,TRBV6-5,CASSGKTGSSYEQYF
TRBJ2-3,TRBV2,CASSKRRDRGQSDTQYF
TRBJ1-6,TRBV7-2,CASSPRGGNSPLHF
TRBJ2-3,TRBV20-1,CSARDRRLATDTQYF
TRBJ1-3,TRBV20-1,CSARDRQRDGNTIYF
TRBJ2-3,TRBV28,CASKAHRTPHTQYF
TRBJ2-3,TRBV20-1,CSAARLAGAMEDTQYF
TRBJ2-6,TRBV27,CATVSGANVLTF
TRBJ2-7,TRBV30,CAWSAGHYEQYF
TRBJ2-7,TRBV20-1,CSAIAGAYEQYF
TRBJ2-3,TRBV19,CASSYYLGDTQYF
TRBJ1-2,TRBV6-2/TRBV6-3,CASSYRTAANYGYTF
TRBJ2-1,TRBV11-2,CASSLRPDSSYNEQFF
TRBJ2-1,TRBV11-2,CASSLHASGTGFSYNEQFF
TRBJ1-3,TRBV9,CASEGESSGNTIYF
TRBJ2-1,TRBV28,CASSLYDEQFF